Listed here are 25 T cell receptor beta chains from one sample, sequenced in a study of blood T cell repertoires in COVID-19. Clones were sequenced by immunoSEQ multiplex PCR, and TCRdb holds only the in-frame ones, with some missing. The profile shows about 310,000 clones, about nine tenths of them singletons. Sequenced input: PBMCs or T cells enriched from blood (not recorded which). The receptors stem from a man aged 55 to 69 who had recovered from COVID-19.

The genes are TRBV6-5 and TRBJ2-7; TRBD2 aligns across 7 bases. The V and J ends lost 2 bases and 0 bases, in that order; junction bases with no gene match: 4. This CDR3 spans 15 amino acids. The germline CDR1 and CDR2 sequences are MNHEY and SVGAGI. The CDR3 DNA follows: TGTGCCAGCAGTTACGGGAGGGAAAGCTCCTACGAGCAGTACTTC. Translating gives CASSYGRESSYEQYF.

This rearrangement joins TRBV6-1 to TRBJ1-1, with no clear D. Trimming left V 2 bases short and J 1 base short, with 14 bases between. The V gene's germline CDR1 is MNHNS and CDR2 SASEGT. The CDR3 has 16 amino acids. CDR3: CASSEQYPPRNTEAFF. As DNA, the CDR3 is TGTGCCAGCAGTGAACAATATCCCCCGCGGAACACTGAAGCTTTCTTT.

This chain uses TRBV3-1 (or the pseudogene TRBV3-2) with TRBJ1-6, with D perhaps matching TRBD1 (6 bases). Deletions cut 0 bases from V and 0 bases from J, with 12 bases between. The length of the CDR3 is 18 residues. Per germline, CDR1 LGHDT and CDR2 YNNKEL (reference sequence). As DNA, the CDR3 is TGTGCCAGCAGCCAAGATAATACAGGGAGCTCCTATAATTCACCCCTCCACTTT. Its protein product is CASSQDNTGSSYNSPLHF.

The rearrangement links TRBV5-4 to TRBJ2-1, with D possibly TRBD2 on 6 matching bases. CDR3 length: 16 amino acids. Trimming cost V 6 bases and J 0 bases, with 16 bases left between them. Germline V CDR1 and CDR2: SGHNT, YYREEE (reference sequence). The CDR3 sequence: CASTPGGASSYNEQFF. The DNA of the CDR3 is TGTGCCAGCACGCCCGGAGGGGCGAGCTCCTACAATGAGCAGTTCTTC.

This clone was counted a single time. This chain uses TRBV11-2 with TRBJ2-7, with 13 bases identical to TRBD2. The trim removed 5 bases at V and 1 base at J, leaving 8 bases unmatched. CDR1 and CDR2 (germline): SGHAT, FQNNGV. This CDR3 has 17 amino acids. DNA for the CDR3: TGTGCCAGCAGCCTGGGGACTAGCGGGACGGTTTCCTACGAGCAGTACTTC. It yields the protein CASSLGTSGTVSYEQYF.

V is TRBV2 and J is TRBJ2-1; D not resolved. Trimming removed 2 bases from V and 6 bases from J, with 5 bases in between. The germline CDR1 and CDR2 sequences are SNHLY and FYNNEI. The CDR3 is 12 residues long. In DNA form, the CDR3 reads TGTGCCAGCAGTGAAACTGGCAATGAGCAGTTCTTC. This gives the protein CASSETGNEQFF. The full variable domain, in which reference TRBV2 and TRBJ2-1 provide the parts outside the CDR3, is EPEVTQTPSHQVTQMGQEVILRCVPISNHLYFYWYRQILGQKVEFLVSFYNNEISEKSEIFDDQFSVERPDGSNFTLKIRSTKLEDSAMYFCASSETGNEQFFGPGTRLTVL.

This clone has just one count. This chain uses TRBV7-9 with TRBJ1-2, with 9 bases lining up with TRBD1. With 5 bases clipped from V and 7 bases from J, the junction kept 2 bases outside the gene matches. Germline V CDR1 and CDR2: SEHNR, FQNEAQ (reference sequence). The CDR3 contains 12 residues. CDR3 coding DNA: TGTGCCAGCAGCCCGGGACAGGGTGGCTACACCTTC. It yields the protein CASSPGQGGYTF.

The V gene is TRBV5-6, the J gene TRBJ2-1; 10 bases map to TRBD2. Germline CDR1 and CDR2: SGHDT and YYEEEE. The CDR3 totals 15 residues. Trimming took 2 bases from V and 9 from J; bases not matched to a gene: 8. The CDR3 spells CASSLMASGRVEQFF. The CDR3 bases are TGTGCCAGCAGCTTAATGGCTAGCGGGAGAGTTGAGCAGTTCTTC. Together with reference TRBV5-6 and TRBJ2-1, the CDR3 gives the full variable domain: DAGVTQSPTHLIKTRGQQVTLRCSPKSGHDTVSWYQQALGQGPQFIFQYYEEEERQRGNFPDRFSGHQFPNYSSELNVNALLLGDSALYLCASSLMASGRVEQFFGPGTRLTVL.

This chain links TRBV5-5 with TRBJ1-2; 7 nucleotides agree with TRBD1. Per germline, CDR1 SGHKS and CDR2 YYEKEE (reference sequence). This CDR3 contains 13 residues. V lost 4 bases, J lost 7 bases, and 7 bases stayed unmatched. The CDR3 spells CASSLRQGGGYTF. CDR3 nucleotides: TGTGCCAGCAGCCTTCGACAGGGTGGTGGCTACACCTTC. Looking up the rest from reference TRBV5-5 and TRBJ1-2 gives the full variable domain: DAGVTQSPTHLIKTRGQQVTLRCSPISGHKSVSWYQQVLGQGPQFIFQYYEKEERGRGNFPDRFSARQFPNYSSELNVNALLLGDSALYLCASSLRQGGGYTFGSGTRLTVV.

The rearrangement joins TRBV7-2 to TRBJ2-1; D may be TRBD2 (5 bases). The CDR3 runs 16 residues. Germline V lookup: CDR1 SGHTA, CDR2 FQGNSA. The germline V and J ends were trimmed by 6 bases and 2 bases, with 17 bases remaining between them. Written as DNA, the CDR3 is TGTGCCAGCAGTTTGAACCGGGATCCCGCCTACAATGAGCAGTTCTTC. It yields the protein CASSLNRDPAYNEQFF.

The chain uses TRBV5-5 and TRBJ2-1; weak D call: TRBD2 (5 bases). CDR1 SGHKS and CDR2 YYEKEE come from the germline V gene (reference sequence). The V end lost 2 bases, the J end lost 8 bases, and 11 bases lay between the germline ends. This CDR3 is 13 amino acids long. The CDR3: CASSLAEGYEQFF. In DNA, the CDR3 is TGTGCCAGCAGCTTAGCTGAGGGTTATGAGCAGTTCTTC.

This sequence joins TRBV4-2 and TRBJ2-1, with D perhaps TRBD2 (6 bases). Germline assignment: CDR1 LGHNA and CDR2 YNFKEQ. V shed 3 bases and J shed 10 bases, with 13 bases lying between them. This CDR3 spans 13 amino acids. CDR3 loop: CASSQNPGLEQFF. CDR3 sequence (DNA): TGTGCCAGCAGCCAGAACCCGGGACTCGAGCAGTTCTTC.

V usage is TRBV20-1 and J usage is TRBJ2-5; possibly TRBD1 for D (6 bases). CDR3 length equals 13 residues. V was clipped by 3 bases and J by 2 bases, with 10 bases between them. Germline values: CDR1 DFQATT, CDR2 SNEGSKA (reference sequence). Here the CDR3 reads CSASSQGQETQYF. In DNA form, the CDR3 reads TGCAGTGCTAGTTCACAGGGACAAGAGACCCAGTACTTC.

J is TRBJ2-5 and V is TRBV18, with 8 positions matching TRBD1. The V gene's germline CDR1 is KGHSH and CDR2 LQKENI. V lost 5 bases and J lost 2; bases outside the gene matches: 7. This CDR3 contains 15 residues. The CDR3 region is CASSKGQGGQETQYF. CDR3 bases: TGTGCCAGCTCAAAAGGACAGGGTGGGCAAGAGACCCAGTACTTC.

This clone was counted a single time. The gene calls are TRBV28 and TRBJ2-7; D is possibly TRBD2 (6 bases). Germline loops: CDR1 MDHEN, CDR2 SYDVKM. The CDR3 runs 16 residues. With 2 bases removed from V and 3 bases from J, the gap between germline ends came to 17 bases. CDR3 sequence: CASSLGEAPGFYEQYF. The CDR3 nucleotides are TGTGCCAGCAGTTTAGGGGAGGCCCCGGGGTTCTACGAGCAGTACTTC.

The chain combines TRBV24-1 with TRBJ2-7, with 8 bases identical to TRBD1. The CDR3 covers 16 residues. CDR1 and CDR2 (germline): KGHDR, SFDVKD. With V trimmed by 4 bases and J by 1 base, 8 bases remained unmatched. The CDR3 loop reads CATSDPQRQGSYEQYF. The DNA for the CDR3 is TGTGCCACCAGTGACCCTCAACGACAGGGGTCCTACGAGCAGTACTTC.

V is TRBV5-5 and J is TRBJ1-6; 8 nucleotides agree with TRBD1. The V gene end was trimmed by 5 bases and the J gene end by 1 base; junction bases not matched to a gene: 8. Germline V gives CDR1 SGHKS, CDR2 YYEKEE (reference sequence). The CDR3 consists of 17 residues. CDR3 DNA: TGTGCCAGCAGGCCCGACAGGGGAAGGTCCTATAATTCACCCCTCCACTTT. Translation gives CASRPDRGRSYNSPLHF. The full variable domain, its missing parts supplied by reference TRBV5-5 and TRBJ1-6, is DAGVTQSPTHLIKTRGQQVTLRCSPISGHKSVSWYQQVLGQGPQFIFQYYEKEERGRGNFPDRFSARQFPNYSSELNVNALLLGDSALYLCASRPDRGRSYNSPLHFGNGTRLTVT.

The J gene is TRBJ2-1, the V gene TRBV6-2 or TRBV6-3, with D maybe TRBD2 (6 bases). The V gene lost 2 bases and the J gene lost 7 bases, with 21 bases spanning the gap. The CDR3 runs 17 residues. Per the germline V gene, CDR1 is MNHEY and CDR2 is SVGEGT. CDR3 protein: CASSYPSASVLNNEQFF. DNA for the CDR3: TGTGCCAGCAGTTACCCCTCGGCTAGCGTACTGAATAATGAGCAGTTCTTC.

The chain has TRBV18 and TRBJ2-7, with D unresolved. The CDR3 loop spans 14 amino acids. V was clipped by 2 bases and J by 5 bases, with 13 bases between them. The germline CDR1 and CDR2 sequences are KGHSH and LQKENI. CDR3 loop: CASSPIRSVDEQYF. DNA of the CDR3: TGTGCCAGCTCACCAATTCGCAGCGTGGACGAGCAGTACTTC.

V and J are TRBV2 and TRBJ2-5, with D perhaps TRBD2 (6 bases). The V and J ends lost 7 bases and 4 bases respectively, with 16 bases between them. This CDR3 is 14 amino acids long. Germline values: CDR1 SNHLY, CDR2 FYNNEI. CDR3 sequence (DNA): TGTGCCAGCAAAGATCTGGCTAGCGTAGAGACCCAGTACTTC. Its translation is CASKDLASVETQYF. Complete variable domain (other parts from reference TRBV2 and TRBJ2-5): EPEVTQTPSHQVTQMGQEVILRCVPISNHLYFYWYRQILGQKVEFLVSFYNNEISEKSEIFDDQFSVERPDGSNFTLKIRSTKLEDSAMYFCASKDLASVETQYFGPGTRLLVL.

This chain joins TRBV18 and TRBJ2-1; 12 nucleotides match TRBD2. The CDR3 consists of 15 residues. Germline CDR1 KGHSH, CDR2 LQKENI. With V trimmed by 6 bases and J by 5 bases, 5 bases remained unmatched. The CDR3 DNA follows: TGTGCCAGCTCCCCTCGACTAGCGGGAGACAATGAGCAGTTCTTC. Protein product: CASSPRLAGDNEQFF.

CDR3 sequence: CASSPQREISDTQYF. The CDR3, as DNA: TGTGCCAGCAGTCCCCAGCGGGAGATCTCAGATACGCAGTATTTT. This chain uses TRBV6-6 with TRBJ2-3; 8 bases align to TRBD2. The J segment lost 4 bases and the V segment lost 5 bases, leaving 8 bases of the junction unmatched. CDR3 size: 15 residues. Germline V gene data show CDR1 as MNHNY and CDR2 as SVGAGI (reference sequence).

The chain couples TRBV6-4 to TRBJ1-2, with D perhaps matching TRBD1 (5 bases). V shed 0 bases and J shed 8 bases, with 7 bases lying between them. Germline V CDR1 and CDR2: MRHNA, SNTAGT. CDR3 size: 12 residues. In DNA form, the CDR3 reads TGTGCCAGCAGTGACTCGGGACTAGGCTACACCTTC. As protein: CASSDSGLGYTF.

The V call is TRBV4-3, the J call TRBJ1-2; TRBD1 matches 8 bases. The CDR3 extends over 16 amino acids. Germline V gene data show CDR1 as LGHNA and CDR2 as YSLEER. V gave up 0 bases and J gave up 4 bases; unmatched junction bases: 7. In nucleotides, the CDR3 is TGCGCCAGCAGCCAAGATCTGTCACAGGGGGGCTATGGCTACACCTTC. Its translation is CASSQDLSQGGYGYTF.

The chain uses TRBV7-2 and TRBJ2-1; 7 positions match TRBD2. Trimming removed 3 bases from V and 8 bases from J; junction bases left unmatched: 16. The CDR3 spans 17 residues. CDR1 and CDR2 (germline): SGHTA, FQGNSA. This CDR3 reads CASSFLPSGGRSDEQFF. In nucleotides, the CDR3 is TGTGCCAGCAGCTTCCTCCCTAGCGGAGGAAGGAGCGATGAGCAGTTCTTC.